What follows is one T cell receptor beta chain and its context. Its cognate antigen is unknown. Data came from immunoSEQ multiplex PCR; TCRdb stores just in-frame clones and leaves some out. The sample carries hundreds of thousands of clones, 95% recorded once. Positive CCR7 selection of CD45RO-negative cells yielded the naive CD8 cells, and terminally differentiated effector memory CD45RA+ cells were excluded. The germline V gene has CDR1 MDHEN and CDR2 SYDVKM. The trim removed 6 bases at V and 2 bases at J, leaving 6 bases unmatched. The CDR3 consists of 14 residues. The sample comes from a study of shared clonotypes between healthy human individuals. Regarding the study as a whole: Incompleteness in sorted-subset sequencing, despite large depth, was shown by rarefaction.

The chain is built from TRBV28 and TRBJ2-7, with 8 bases identical to TRBD1. Sequenced: naive CD8+ T cells sorted from blood. The source is a woman in her 30s in good health. The CDR3 region is CASSLGQGPYEQYF. The CDR3 nucleotides are TGTGCCAGCAGCCTCGGACAGGGACCCTACGAGCAGTACTTC.